This entry concerns a single TCR beta chain. The antigen is unknown. This sample is drawn from a study of cytomegalovirus exposure and HLA in healthy donors. General study points: High sensitivity and specificity were reportedly achieved when the classifier diagnosed cytomegalovirus status. Some TCR beta chains (roughly 160 of them) were listed as cytomegalovirus-associated. Under in vitro conditions, a few CMV-associated chains were confirmed as specific for CMV antigens.

Donors came from a validation cohort of 90 to 150 subjects, distinct from the first 666-subject cohort. Assay used: immunoSEQ multiplex PCR; TCRdb lists only in-frame clones, some missing. The table has fewer than 100,000 clones, roughly 88% seen once; the top ten hold about 1.9%. Trimming took off 2 bases at V and 7 bases at J, with 11 bases between the two ends. The germline gives CDR1 SNHLY, CDR2 FYNNEI. The CDR3 covers 14 residues. The clonotype comes from a man aged 25-45 years in good health and CMV-seronegative. The sequencing input was PBMCs. The chain has TRBV2 and TRBJ1-4, with D uncertain. The CDR3 protein is CASSETTEGEKLFF. In DNA, the CDR3 is TGTGCCAGCAGTGAAACTACCGAGGGTGAAAAACTGTTTTTT.